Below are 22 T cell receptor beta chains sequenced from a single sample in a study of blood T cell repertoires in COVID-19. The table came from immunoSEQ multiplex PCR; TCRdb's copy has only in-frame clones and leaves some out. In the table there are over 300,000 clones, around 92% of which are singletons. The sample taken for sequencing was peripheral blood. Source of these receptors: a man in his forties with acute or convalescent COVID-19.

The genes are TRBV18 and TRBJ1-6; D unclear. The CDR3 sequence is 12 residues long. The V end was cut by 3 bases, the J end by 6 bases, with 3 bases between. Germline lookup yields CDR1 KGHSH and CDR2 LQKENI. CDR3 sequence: CASSPRNSPLHF. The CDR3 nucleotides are TGTGCCAGCTCACCCCGTAATTCACCCCTCCACTTT.

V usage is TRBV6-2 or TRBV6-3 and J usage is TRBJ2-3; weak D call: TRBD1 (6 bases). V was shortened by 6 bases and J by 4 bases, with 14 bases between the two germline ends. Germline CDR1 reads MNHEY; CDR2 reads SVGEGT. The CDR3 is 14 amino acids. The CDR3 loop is CASSQDRISDTQYF. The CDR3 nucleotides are TGTGCCAGCAGCCAAGACAGGATATCAGATACGCAGTATTTT.

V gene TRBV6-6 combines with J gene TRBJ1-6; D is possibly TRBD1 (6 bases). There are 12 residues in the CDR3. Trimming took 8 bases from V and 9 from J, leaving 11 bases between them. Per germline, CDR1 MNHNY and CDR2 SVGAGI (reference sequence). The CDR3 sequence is CASRGAGSPLHF. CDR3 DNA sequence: TGTGCCAGCCGGGGGGCCGGTTCACCCCTCCACTTT.

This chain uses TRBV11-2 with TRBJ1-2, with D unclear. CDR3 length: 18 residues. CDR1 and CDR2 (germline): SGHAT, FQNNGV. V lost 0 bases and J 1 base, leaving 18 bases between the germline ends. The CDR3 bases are TGTGCCAGCAGCTTAGATGGATTGGCAGGCAGCAGTAACTATGGCTACACCTTC. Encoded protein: CASSLDGLAGSSNYGYTF.

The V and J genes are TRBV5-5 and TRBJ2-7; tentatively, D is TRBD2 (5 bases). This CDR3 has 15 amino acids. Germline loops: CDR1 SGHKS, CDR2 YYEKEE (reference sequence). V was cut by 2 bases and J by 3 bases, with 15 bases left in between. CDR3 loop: CASSFGVLVNYEQYF. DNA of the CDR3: TGTGCCAGCAGCTTCGGGGTGTTAGTAAACTACGAGCAGTACTTC.

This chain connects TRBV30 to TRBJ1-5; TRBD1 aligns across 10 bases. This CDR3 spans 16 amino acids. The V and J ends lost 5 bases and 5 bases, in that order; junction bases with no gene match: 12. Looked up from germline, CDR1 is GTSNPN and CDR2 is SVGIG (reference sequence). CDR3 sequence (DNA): TGTGCCTGGGGGTCCACCGGGACAGGGGTGGATCAGCCCCAGCATTTT. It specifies CAWGSTGTGVDQPQHF.

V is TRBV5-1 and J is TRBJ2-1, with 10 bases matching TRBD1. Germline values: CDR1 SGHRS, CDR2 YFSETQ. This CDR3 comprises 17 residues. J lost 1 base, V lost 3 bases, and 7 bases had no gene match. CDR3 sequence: CASSYGQGGRSYNEQFF. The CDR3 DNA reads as TGCGCCAGCAGCTATGGACAGGGGGGAAGGTCCTACAATGAGCAGTTCTTC.

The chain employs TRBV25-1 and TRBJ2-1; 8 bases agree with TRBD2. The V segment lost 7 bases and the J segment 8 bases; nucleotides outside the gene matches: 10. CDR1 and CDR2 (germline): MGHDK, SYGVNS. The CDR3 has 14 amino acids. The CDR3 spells CASNFGGGYDEQFF. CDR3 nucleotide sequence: TGTGCCAGCAACTTTGGCGGGGGGTACGATGAGCAGTTCTTC.

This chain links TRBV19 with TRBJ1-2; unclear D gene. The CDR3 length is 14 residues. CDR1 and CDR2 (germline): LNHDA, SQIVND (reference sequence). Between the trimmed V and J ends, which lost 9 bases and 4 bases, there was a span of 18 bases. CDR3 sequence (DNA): TGTGCCAGCAGTTCCGGGAGGAACATCTATGGCTACACCTTC. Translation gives CASSSGRNIYGYTF.

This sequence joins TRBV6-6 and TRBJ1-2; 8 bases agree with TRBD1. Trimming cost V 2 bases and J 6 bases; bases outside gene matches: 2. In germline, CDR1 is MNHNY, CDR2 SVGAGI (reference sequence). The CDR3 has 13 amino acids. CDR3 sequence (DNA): TGTGCCAGCAGTTACACAGGGGGAGATGGCTACACCTTC. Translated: CASSYTGGDGYTF.

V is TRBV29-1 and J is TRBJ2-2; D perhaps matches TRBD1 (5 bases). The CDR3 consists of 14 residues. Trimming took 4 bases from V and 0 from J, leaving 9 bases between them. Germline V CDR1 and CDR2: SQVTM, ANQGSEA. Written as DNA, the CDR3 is TGCAGCGTTGCGGCAGGGACGAACACCGGGGAGCTGTTTTTT. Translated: CSVAAGTNTGELFF.

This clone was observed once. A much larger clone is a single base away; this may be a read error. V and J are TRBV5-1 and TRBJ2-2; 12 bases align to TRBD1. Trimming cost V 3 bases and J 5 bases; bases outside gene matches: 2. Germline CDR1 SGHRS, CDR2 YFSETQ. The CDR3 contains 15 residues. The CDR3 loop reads CASSWDRGQTGELFF. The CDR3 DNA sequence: TGCGCCAGCAGCTGGGACAGGGGGCAGACCGGGGAGCTGTTTTTT.

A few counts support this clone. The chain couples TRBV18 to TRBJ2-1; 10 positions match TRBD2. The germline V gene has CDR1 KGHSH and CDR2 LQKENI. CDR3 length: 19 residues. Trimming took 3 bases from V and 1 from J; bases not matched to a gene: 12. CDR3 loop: CASSPLLSGRLKSYNEQFF. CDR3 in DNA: TGTGCCAGCTCACCTCTCCTTAGCGGGAGGCTTAAATCCTACAATGAGCAGTTCTTC.

The DNA of the CDR3 is TGTGCCAGCAGCTTCGGGACTTTTATTGGCTACACCTTC. Its protein is CASSFGTFIGYTF. V is TRBV5-5 and J is TRBJ1-2; D is perhaps TRBD1 (5 bases). The CDR3 is made up of 13 amino acids. Germline V lookup: CDR1 SGHKS, CDR2 YYEKEE (reference sequence). Trimming stripped 2 bases from V and 7 bases from J, with 12 bases between.

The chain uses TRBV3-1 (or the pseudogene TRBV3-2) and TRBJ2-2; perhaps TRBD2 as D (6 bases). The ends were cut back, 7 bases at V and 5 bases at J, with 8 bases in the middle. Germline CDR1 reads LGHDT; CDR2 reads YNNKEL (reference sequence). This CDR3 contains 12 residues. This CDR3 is CASTGGTGELFF. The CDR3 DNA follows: TGTGCCAGCACCGGGGGAACCGGGGAGCTGTTTTTT.

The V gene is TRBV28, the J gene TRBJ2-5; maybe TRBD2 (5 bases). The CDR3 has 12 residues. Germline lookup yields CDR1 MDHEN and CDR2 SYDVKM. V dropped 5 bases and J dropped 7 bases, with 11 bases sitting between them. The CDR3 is CASSPLGRTQYF. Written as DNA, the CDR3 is TGTGCCAGCAGTCCACTGGGGAGGACCCAGTACTTC.

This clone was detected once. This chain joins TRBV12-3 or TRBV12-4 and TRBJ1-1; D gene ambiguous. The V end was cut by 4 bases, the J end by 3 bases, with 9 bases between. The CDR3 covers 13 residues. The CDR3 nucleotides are TGTGCCAGCAGTTCCTGGAGGGACACTGAAGCTTTCTTT. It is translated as CASSSWRDTEAFF.

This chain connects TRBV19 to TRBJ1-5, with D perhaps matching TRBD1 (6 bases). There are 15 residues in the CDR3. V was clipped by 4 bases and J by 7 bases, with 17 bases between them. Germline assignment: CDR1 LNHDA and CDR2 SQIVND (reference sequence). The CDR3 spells CASSTILQGNQPQHF. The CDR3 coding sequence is TGTGCCAGTAGTACCATACTACAGGGAAACCAGCCCCAGCATTTT.

The CDR3 spells CSVGEGVFSYEQYF. Written as DNA, the CDR3 is TGCAGCGTTGGTGAGGGCGTATTCTCCTACGAGCAGTACTTC. The chain is built from TRBV29-1 and TRBJ2-7, with TRBD2 as a possible D gene (5 bases). CDR3 length: 14 amino acids. V was cut by 4 bases and J by 0 bases, with 13 bases left in between. The germline gives CDR1 SQVTM, CDR2 ANQGSEA.

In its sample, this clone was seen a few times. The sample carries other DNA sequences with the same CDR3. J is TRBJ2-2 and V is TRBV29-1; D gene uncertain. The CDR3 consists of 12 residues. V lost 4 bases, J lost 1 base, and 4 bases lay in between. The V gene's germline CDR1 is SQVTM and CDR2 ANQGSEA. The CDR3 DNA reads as TGCAGCGTTGGGCAGAACACCGGGGAGCTGTTTTTT. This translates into CSVGQNTGELFF.

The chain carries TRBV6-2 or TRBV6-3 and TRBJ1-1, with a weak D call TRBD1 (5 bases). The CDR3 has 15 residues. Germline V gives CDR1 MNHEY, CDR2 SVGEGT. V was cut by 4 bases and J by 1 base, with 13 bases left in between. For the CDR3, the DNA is TGTGCCAGCAGTTCATTGACAGACTCGAACACTGAAGCTTTCTTT. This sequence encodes CASSSLTDSNTEAFF.

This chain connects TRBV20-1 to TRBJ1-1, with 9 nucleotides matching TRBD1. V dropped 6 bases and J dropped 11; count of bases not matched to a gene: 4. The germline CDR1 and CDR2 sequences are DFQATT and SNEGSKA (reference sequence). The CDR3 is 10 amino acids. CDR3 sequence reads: CSAGDRAAFF. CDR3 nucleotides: TGCAGTGCCGGGGACAGGGCGGCTTTCTTT.